This T cell receptor (beta chain) was sequenced for a study of molecular identifiers for immune sequencing clone quantification. A remark on this clonotype: Its antigen is undetermined.

Germline V lookup: CDR1 SGHTA, CDR2 FQGNSA. The length of the CDR3 is 14 residues. V was pared by 4 bases and J by 4 bases, with 14 bases between. General study results and limits: Jurkat TCR RNA spiked in from one cell (amid more than 850,000 naive cells) was reportedly detectable.

TCRdb independently ran MiXCR on the PCR reads; one entry per CDR3 protein. The top ten hold about 1% of the sample, which has approximately 41,000 distinct CDR3 sequences, about 19% seen once. Sequenced material: naive CD8+ T cells from blood, with Jurkat cell RNA spiked in. Subset reported: FACS-sorted CD8+CD4-CCR7+CD45RA+ naive T cells. The receptor's source is a human donor in good health. Some libraries in this study had Jurkat cell RNA spiked in. The chain employs TRBV7-2 and TRBJ2-7, with D possibly being TRBD2 (5 bases). CDR3 protein: CASSSRDPVYEQYF. The CDR3 nucleotides are TGTGCCAGCAGCTCCCGGGATCCAGTATACGAGCAGTACTTC.